The 11 T cell receptor beta chains presented below share a single source sample, sequenced in a study of beta chain features in type 1 diabetes. Their cognate antigens are unknown. Of the isolated RNA, all was reverse transcribed, and so the sequenced material was expressed TCRB transcripts. Using immunoSEQ multiplex PCR, the repertoire was profiled, and TCRdb retains in-frame clones only, with some absent. This table has under 300,000 clones, more than 15% appearing once. Findings of the study overall: In every one of the four CD4+ subsets, TCRB CDR3s were moderately but significantly shorter in Type 1 diabetes patients.

Sequencing was performed on naive CD4+ T cells from blood. The receptors originated from a man aged 25 to 40 with type 1 diabetes.

The chain links TRBV30 to TRBJ1-5; D remains ambiguous. This CDR3 contains 13 residues. Germline CDR1 and CDR2: GTSNPN and SVGIG (reference sequence). The germline V and J ends were trimmed by 7 bases and 4 bases, with 14 bases remaining between them. The CDR3 spells CASDGGHNQPQHF. In DNA form, the CDR3 reads TGTGCCTCCGACGGAGGGCATAATCAGCCCCAGCATTTT.

The chain has TRBV4-2 and TRBJ2-7; D not resolved. CDR1 is LGHNA and CDR2 is YNFKEQ in the germline V gene. The CDR3 length is 12 residues. V lost 10 bases, J lost 3 bases, and 13 bases lay in between. CDR3 loop: CATLPCCYEQYF. CDR3 in DNA: TGTGCCACGCTCCCCTGTTGCTACGAGCAGTACTTC.

This clone was picked up a small number of times. This chain links TRBV5-1 with TRBJ2-4; D is perhaps TRBD1 (5 bases). The CDR3 sequence is 14 residues long. The germline gives CDR1 SGHRS, CDR2 YFSETQ. V lost 0 bases and J 1 base, leaving 5 bases between the germline ends. The CDR3 DNA reads TGCGCCAGCAGCTTGGGACAGGCCAAAAACATTCAGTACTTC. It codes for CASSLGQAKNIQYF.

The rearrangement links TRBV9 to TRBJ1-3, with D unclear. CDR3 length: 13 amino acids. Trimming shortened V by 6 bases and J by 1 base, and 8 bases separated the two germline ends. Germline-derived CDR1 and CDR2 are SGDLS and YYNGEE. The CDR3 DNA is TGTGCCAGCAACCGTCCTTCTGGAAACACCATATATTTT. It translates to CASNRPSGNTIYF. The complete variable domain, with remaining parts taken from reference TRBV9 and TRBJ1-3, reads DSGVTQTPKHLITATGQRVTLRCSPRSGDLSVYWYQQSLDQGLQFLIQYYNGEERAKGNILERFSAQQFPDLHSELNLSSLELGDSALYFCASNRPSGNTIYFGEGSWLTVV.

This clone was seen a few times. The chain is built from TRBV6-5 and TRBJ2-4; D not resolved. This CDR3 spans 14 amino acids. The V gene's germline CDR1 is MNHEY and CDR2 SVGAGI. With 6 bases removed from V and 0 bases from J, the gap between germline ends came to 9 bases. CDR3 DNA sequence: TGTGCCAGCAGCCGGGCCCTAGCCAAAAACATTCAGTACTTC. Protein: CASSRALAKNIQYF.

This clone was counted a few times. The chain employs TRBV7-9 and TRBJ2-3; D gene unclear. The V and J ends lost 5 bases and 2 bases respectively, with 2 bases between them. The CDR3 spans 11 residues. Germline loops: CDR1 SEHNR, CDR2 FQNEAQ (reference sequence). CDR3: CASSHTDTQYF. Written as DNA, the CDR3 is TGTGCCAGCAGCCACACAGATACGCAGTATTTT.

This clone occurred a few times. The V gene is TRBV11-2, the J gene TRBJ2-6, with D hard to call. The germline V and J ends were trimmed by 6 bases and 2 bases, with 5 bases remaining between them. The CDR3 runs to 13 residues. Per the germline V gene, CDR1 is SGHAT and CDR2 is FQNNGV. In nucleotides, the CDR3 is TGTGCCAGCAGTCTTCCTGGGGCCAACGTCCTGACTTTC. This gives the protein CASSLPGANVLTF. Variable domain in full (rest from reference TRBV11-2 and TRBJ2-6): EAGVAQSPRYKIIEKRQSVAFWCNPISGHATLYWYQQILGQGPKLLIQFQNNGVVDDSQLPKDRFSAERLKGVDSTLKIQPAKLEDSAVYLCASSLPGANVLTFGAGSRLTVL.

The sample holds a few counts of this clone. As DNA, the CDR3 is TGTGCCAGCAGCCAATACGGGGCCCCCGGGAACATTCAGTACTTC. Translated: CASSQYGAPGNIQYF. The gene calls are TRBV14 and TRBJ2-4; D is tentatively TRBD1 or TRBD2 (5 bases each). There are 15 residues in the CDR3. The V end was cut by 2 bases, the J end by 7 bases, with 15 bases between. Germline V gives CDR1 SGHDN, CDR2 FVKESK. The full variable domain, with the rest looked up from reference TRBV14 and TRBJ2-4, is EAGVTQFPSHSVIEKGQTVTLRCDPISGHDNLYWYRRVMGKEIKFLLHFVKESKQDESGMPNNRFLAERTGGTYSTLKVQPAELEDSGVYFCASSQYGAPGNIQYFGAGTRLSVL.

This sequence joins TRBV29-1 and TRBJ1-5, with D unresolved. CDR3 length equals 13 residues. Looked up from germline, CDR1 is SQVTM and CDR2 is ANQGSEA. Trimming removed 6 bases from V and 4 bases from J, with 13 bases in between. The CDR3 spells CSVLGGVNQPQHF. The DNA for the CDR3 is TGCAGCGTCCTCGGAGGCGTAAATCAGCCCCAGCATTTT. Using reference TRBV29-1 and TRBJ1-5 for the parts outside the CDR3, the full variable domain is SAVISQKPSRDICQRGTSLTIQCQVDSQVTMMFWYRQQPGQSLTLIATANQGSEATYESGFVIDKFPISRPNLTFSTLTVSNMSPEDSSIYLCSVLGGVNQPQHFGDGTRLSIL.

This clone was seen more than once but under ten times. The chain is built from TRBV9 and TRBJ2-1, with 7 bases identical to TRBD2. Germline-derived CDR1 and CDR2 are SGDLS and YYNGEE. The CDR3 is made up of 15 amino acids. V lost 0 bases to trimming and J lost 3 bases; unmatched junction nucleotides: 3. This chain's CDR3 is CASSVDLADYNEQFF. CDR3 nucleotides: TGTGCCAGCAGCGTAGATCTAGCGGACTACAATGAGCAGTTCTTC.

This clone was seen only a few times. The rearrangement joins TRBV25-1 to TRBJ2-3, with D tentatively TRBD1 (6 bases). Trimming stripped 2 bases from V and 4 bases from J, with 10 bases between. The CDR3 runs 14 residues. Germline CDR1 MGHDK, CDR2 SYGVNS. CDR3 DNA: TGTGCCAGCAGTGAACCCACAGGGTCAGATACGCAGTATTTT. This gives the protein CASSEPTGSDTQYF.